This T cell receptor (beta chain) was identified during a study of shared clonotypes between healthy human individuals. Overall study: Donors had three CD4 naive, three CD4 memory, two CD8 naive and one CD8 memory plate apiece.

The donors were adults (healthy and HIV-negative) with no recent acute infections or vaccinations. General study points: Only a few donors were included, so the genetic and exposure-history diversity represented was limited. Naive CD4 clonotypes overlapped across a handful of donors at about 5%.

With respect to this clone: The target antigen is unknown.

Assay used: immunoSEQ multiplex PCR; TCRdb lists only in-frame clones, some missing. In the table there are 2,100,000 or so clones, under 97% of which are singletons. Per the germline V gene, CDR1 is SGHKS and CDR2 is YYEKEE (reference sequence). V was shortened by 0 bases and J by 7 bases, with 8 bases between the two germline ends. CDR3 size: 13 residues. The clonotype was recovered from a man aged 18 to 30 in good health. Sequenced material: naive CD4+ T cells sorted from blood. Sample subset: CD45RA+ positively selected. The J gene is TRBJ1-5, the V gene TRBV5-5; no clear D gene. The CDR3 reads CASSLEGSQPQHF. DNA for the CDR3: TGTGCCAGCAGCTTGGAGGGATCACAGCCCCAGCATTTT.